What follows are 18 T cell receptor beta chains derived from one specimen sequenced in a study of OX40 agonist ivuxolimab in advanced cancers. Clones were read by immunoSEQ multiplex PCR, and TCRdb kept only the in-frame ones, dropping some. The sample holds tens of thousands of clones, roughly 84% seen once. The starting material was CD4+ or CD8+ T cells sorted from blood, obtained in a trial of the OX40 agonist ivuxolimab. These TCRs come from an adult with an advanced solid tumor such as melanoma, head and neck, liver or kidney cancer.

The chain uses TRBV7-8 and TRBJ2-2, with D uncertain. Germline V gives CDR1 SGHVS, CDR2 FQNEAQ. V was clipped by 2 bases and J by 6 bases, with 4 bases between them. CDR3 size: 12 residues. The CDR3 region is CASSLIPGELFF. CDR3 coding DNA: TGTGCCAGCAGCTTAATTCCCGGGGAGCTGTTTTTT.

The V call is TRBV14, the J call TRBJ2-5; 13 bases map to TRBD2. The CDR3 totals 17 residues. V trimming: 1 base; J trimming: 4 bases; junction bases outside the gene matches: 6. Germline CDR1 is SGHDN and CDR2 is FVKESK. The CDR3 reads CASSQGGTSGIGETQYF. In nucleotides, the CDR3 is TGTGCCAGCAGCCAAGGGGGGACTAGCGGGATCGGAGAGACCCAGTACTTC.

The chain has TRBV10-3 and TRBJ2-6; D gene uncertain. With 3 bases removed from V and 0 bases from J, the gap between germline ends came to 6 bases. The germline V gene has CDR1 ENHRY and CDR2 SYGVKD. This CDR3 has 15 amino acids. The CDR3 here is CAISEGLSGANVLTF. Written as DNA, the CDR3 is TGTGCCATCAGTGAAGGCCTCTCTGGGGCCAACGTCCTGACTTTC.

CDR3 DNA: TGTGCCAGCAGCCAGATCGGCCCCCTAGCGGACCAAGAGACCCAGTACTTC. Amino acid sequence: CASSQIGPLADQETQYF. This chain connects TRBV7-9 to TRBJ2-5; TRBD2 agrees at 7 bases. With 5 bases clipped from V and 0 bases from J, the junction kept 12 bases outside the gene matches. This CDR3 comprises 17 residues. Germline loops: CDR1 SEHNR, CDR2 FQNEAQ (reference sequence).

The chain combines TRBV5-1 with TRBJ1-1; D is unresolved. Germline V CDR1 and CDR2: SGHRS, YFSETQ. The CDR3 spans 14 residues. The V gene lost 0 bases and the J gene lost 10 bases, with 16 bases spanning the gap. The CDR3: CASSLEGRESRAFF. In DNA, the CDR3 is TGCGCCAGCAGCTTGGAGGGTCGGGAATCGAGAGCTTTCTTT.

A word on this clone: Other DNA sequences from this sample encode an identical CDR3 as well. The J gene is TRBJ1-5, the V gene TRBV11-2; D not certain. From germline, CDR1 is SGHAT and CDR2 FQNNGV. The CDR3 is 13 amino acids. V lost 3 bases and J lost 0, with 3 bases in between. This CDR3 reads CASSFGSNQPQHF. DNA for the CDR3: TGTGCCAGCAGCTTCGGTAGCAATCAGCCCCAGCATTTT.

The rearrangement links TRBV19 to TRBJ1-3; tentative D call: TRBD1 (5 bases). Trimming left V 9 bases short and J 0 bases short, with 12 bases between. CDR1 LNHDA and CDR2 SQIVND come from the germline V gene (reference sequence). The CDR3 sequence is 14 residues long. CDR3 amino acids: CASETAFSGNTIYF. As DNA, the CDR3 is TGTGCCAGCGAGACAGCCTTCTCTGGAAACACCATATATTTT.

The chain uses TRBV29-1 and TRBJ2-3; possible D gene TRBD2, 5 bases. The V gene lost 3 bases and the J gene lost 0 bases, with 10 bases spanning the gap. There are 14 residues in the CDR3. Germline-derived CDR1 and CDR2 are SQVTM and ANQGSEA. The CDR3 protein is CSVETIPSTDTQYF. The CDR3 region has the DNA TGCAGCGTTGAGACTATCCCTAGCACAGATACGCAGTATTTT.

This clone was seen more than once but under ten times. The chain combines TRBV18 with TRBJ2-7; 7 bases are shared with TRBD1. V was clipped by 2 bases and J by 3 bases; unmatched bases: 7. The CDR3 runs 15 residues. In germline, CDR1 is KGHSH, CDR2 LQKENI. For the CDR3, the DNA is TGTGCCAGCTCACCAATGGGCGCAGGGGGCTACGAGCAGTACTTC. Translated: CASSPMGAGGYEQYF.

The chain has TRBV2 and TRBJ2-7, with D possibly being TRBD1 or TRBD2 (5 bases each). Germline V gene lookup returns CDR1 SNHLY and CDR2 FYNNEI. V lost 7 bases and J lost 6, with 13 bases in between. The CDR3 runs to 12 residues. CDR3 sequence (DNA): TGTGCCAGCAACCCGGGACGGGTCGAGCAGTACTTC. Translation gives CASNPGRVEQYF. The whole variable domain, remainder taken from reference TRBV2 and TRBJ2-7, is EPEVTQTPSHQVTQMGQEVILRCVPISNHLYFYWYRQILGQKVEFLVSFYNNEISEKSEIFDDQFSVERPDGSNFTLKIRSTKLEDSAMYFCASNPGRVEQYFGPGTRLTVT.

This clone was found once. The genes are TRBV19 and TRBJ2-2; 12 bases match TRBD2. J lost 4 bases, V lost 4 bases, and 4 bases had no gene match. The germline CDR1 and CDR2 sequences are LNHDA and SQIVND (reference sequence). The CDR3 extends over 16 amino acids. In nucleotides, the CDR3 is TGTGCCAGTAGTACCGCGGGACTAGCGGGCACCGGGGAGCTGTTTTTT. This gives the protein CASSTAGLAGTGELFF.

This clone was found a few times. This sequence joins TRBV10-3 and TRBJ1-5, with D uncertain. Germline values: CDR1 ENHRY, CDR2 SYGVKD. Trimming took off 3 bases at V and 6 bases at J, with 6 bases between the two ends. The CDR3 length is 12 residues. CDR3 bases: TGTGCCATCAGTGACACGAGTCAGCCCCAGCATTTT. Translated: CAISDTSQPQHF.

This clone turned up a few times. This chain links TRBV10-3 with TRBJ2-7, with TRBD2 matching over 11 bases. The V and J ends lost 6 bases and 2 bases, in that order; junction bases with no gene match: 3. Germline V gene data show CDR1 as ENHRY and CDR2 as SYGVKD. This CDR3 is 14 amino acids long. DNA of the CDR3: TGTGCCATCAGGGGACTAGCGGCCGCCTACGAGCAGTACTTC. Translation: CAIRGLAAAYEQYF.

This clone showed up just a few times. The J gene is TRBJ2-7, the V gene TRBV7-9; 8 nucleotides align to TRBD1. The J segment lost 0 bases and the V segment lost 5 bases, leaving 3 bases of the junction unmatched. Germline loops: CDR1 SEHNR, CDR2 FQNEAQ (reference sequence). This CDR3 has 14 residues. The CDR3: CASSVQGVSYEQYF. As DNA, the CDR3 is TGTGCCAGCAGCGTACAGGGGGTCTCCTACGAGCAGTACTTC.

This clone was detected only a few times. The genes are TRBV13 and TRBJ2-7; no reliable D call. Deletions cut 5 bases from V and 1 base from J, with 12 bases between. The CDR3 is made up of 14 amino acids. Germline values: CDR1 PRHDT, CDR2 FYEKMQ (reference sequence). The CDR3 DNA is TGTGCCAGCAGCCTCGGCAGGCCGTCCTACGAGCAGTACTTC. This gives the protein CASSLGRPSYEQYF. Full variable domain (remainder filled in from reference TRBV13 and TRBJ2-7): AAGVIQSPRHLIKEKRETATLKCYPIPRHDTVYWYQQGPGQDPQFLISFYEKMQSDKGSIPDRFSAQQFSDYHSELNMSSLELGDSALYFCASSLGRPSYEQYFGPGTRLTVT.

The chain combines TRBV29-1 with TRBJ1-2, with D perhaps matching TRBD1 (6 bases). Germline-derived CDR1 and CDR2 are SQVTM and ANQGSEA. The CDR3 extends over 13 amino acids. The V and J ends lost 7 bases and 8 bases respectively, with 20 bases between them. The CDR3 reads CSAAGQGGGGYTF. CDR3 in DNA: TGCAGCGCTGCCGGACAAGGGGGTGGCGGCTACACCTTC.

This chain joins TRBV27 and TRBJ1-2, with D unresolved. Germline loops: CDR1 MNHEY, CDR2 SMNVEV (reference sequence). V lost 2 bases and J lost 2, with 9 bases in between. The CDR3 spans 14 residues. CDR3 residues: CASSLTHSNYGYTF. In DNA, the CDR3 is TGTGCCAGCAGTTTAACCCACAGCAACTATGGCTACACCTTC.

V usage is TRBV7-2 and J usage is TRBJ1-6; 8 bases are a match to TRBD1. The V segment lost 4 bases and the J segment 8 bases; nucleotides outside the gene matches: 1. In germline, CDR1 is SGHTA, CDR2 FQGNSA. CDR3 length equals 13 residues. Here the CDR3 reads CASSSQGDSPLHF. CDR3 sequence (DNA): TGTGCCAGCAGCTCACAGGGGGATTCACCCCTCCACTTT.